This T cell receptor (beta chain) stems from a study of PD-1 blockade in classical Hodgkin lymphoma. Measured with immunoSEQ multiplex PCR; TCRdb has only the in-frame clones, and not every one. The sample records some 96,000 clones, roughly 79% being singletons. J lost 9 bases, V lost 3 bases, and 4 bases had no gene match. This CDR3 spans 14 amino acids. Germline V CDR1 and CDR2: SGDLS, YYNGEE. All trial patients relapsed after autologous stem cell transplantation. Source: peripheral blood mononuclear cells (PBMCs), taken before the second cycle of nivolumab. This TCR derives from a human donor with classical Hodgkin lymphoma. The chain joins TRBV9 to TRBJ2-2; 11 bases align to TRBD2. The CDR3 sequence: CASSATSGTRELFF. In nucleotides, the CDR3 is TGTGCCAGCAGCGCGACTAGCGGGACGCGGGAGCTGTTTTTT.